The rows below give T cell receptor beta chains drawn from one sample of a study of cytomegalovirus exposure and HLA in healthy donors. Profiling relied on immunoSEQ multiplex PCR, and the TCRdb table lists in-frame clones only, not all of them. The data show about 130,000 clones, with 88% seen just once and 1.4% to 1.5% held by the top ten. The source material was PBMCs. The receptors derive from a man younger than 45 in good health and CMV-seronegative. The CDR3 runs from the conserved cysteine through the conserved F or W. A D gene is named only where the DNA matches it firmly. Expanded clones are given a class, and other clones once, few, many or no size at all.

D	V	J	size	CDR3	DNA
TRBD2	TRBV7-2	TRBJ2-1	-	CASSFTSGSNPEQFF	TGTGCCAGCAGCTTCACTAGCGGGAGTAACCCTGAGCAGTTCTTC
TRBD1	TRBV5-1	TRBJ1-1	-	CASSFTTGGNTEAFF	TGCGCCAGCAGCTTTACCACAGGGGGCAACACTGAAGCTTTCTTT
TRBD1	TRBV19	TRBJ1-6	-	CASSTTGESPLHF	TGTGCCAGTAGTACGACAGGGGAGTCACCCCTCCACTTT
-	TRBV9	TRBJ2-7	-	CASSPPGSYEQYF	TGTGCCAGCAGCCCTCCAGGCTCCTACGAGCAGTACTTC
TRBD1	TRBV12-5	TRBJ2-7	-	CASGLGQGGGHYEQYF	TGTGCTAGTGGTTTGGGACAGGGGGGAGGGCACTACGAGCAGTACTTC
TRBD1	TRBV5-5	TRBJ2-3	-	CASSSRGGAHTDTQYF	TGTGCCAGCAGCTCCCGAGGGGGCGCCCACACAGATACGCAGTATTTT
-	TRBV6-5	TRBJ2-5	-	CASSYGAAGRETQYF	TGTGCCAGCAGTTATGGGGCTGCGGGGCGGGAGACCCAGTACTTC
-	TRBV19	TRBJ2-7	-	CASRYAHSSYEQYF	TGTGCCAGTAGATACGCGCATTCCTCCTACGAGCAGTACTTC
-	TRBV19	TRBJ2-7	-	CASSYNSYEQYF	TGTGCCAGTAGTTACAACTCCTACGAGCAGTACTTC
-	TRBV6-6	TRBJ2-1	-	CASVRESYNEQFF	TGTGCCAGCGTGAGGGAATCCTACAATGAGCAGTTCTTC
-	TRBV4-1	TRBJ1-2	once	CASSQAPSYGYTF	TGCGCCAGCAGCCAAGCGCCCAGCTATGGCTACACCTTC
-	TRBV25-1	TRBJ1-6	few	CASSPSSSYNSPLHF	TGTGCCAGCAGCCCGTCTAGCTCCTATAATTCACCCCTCCACTTT
-	TRBV5-1	TRBJ2-3	-	CASSLGHRKKSTDTQYF	TGCGCCAGCAGCTTGGGACATCGGAAGAAGAGCACAGATACGCAGTATTTT
TRBD2	TRBV11-2	TRBJ2-2	-	CASSKGQREDTGELFF	TGTGCCAGCAGCAAAGGCCAGCGGGAGGACACCGGGGAGCTGTTTTTT
-	TRBV6-4	TRBJ2-2	-	CASSAGGANGELFF	TGTGCCAGCAGTGCCGGTGGGGCGAACGGGGAGCTGTTTTTT
TRBD1	TRBV29-1	TRBJ1-2	once	CSAKGWGTGDRGYTF	TGCAGCGCAAAAGGTTGGGGGACAGGCGACCGAGGTTACACCTTC
TRBD1	TRBV25-1	TRBJ1-2	-	CASSVTGETFGYTF	TGTGCCAGCAGTGTGACAGGGGAAACCTTCGGCTACACCTTC
-	TRBV30	TRBJ1-1	-	CAWSPQLNTEAFF	TGTGCCTGGAGTCCCCAGTTGAACACTGAAGCTTTCTTT
-	TRBV7-3	TRBJ2-2	-	CASSPFGGPNTGELFF	TGTGCCAGCAGCCCCTTCGGGGGACCGAACACCGGGGAGCTGTTTTTT
-	TRBV2	TRBJ2-7	-	CASIGRVRVYEQYF	TGTGCCAGCATTGGTCGGGTTCGGGTTTACGAGCAGTACTTC
-	TRBV19	TRBJ2-7	-	CASSIGSSYEQYF	TGTGCCAGTAGTATAGGTTCATCCTACGAGCAGTACTTC
TRBD2	TRBV10-2	TRBJ2-7	-	CASPAGGQGEQYF	TGCGCCAGCCCCGCGGGAGGGCAGGGCGAGCAGTACTTC
-	TRBV7-2	TRBJ2-3	-	CASSLESRSTDTQYF	TGTGCCAGCAGCTTAGAATCCCGTAGCACAGATACGCAGTATTTT
TRBD1	TRBV19	TRBJ1-1	-	CAVERQGGGAFF	TGTGCCGTCGAACGACAGGGCGGAGGAGCTTTCTTT
TRBD1	TRBV29-1	TRBJ2-1	-	CSVSLRDRVHNEQFF	TGCAGCGTTAGTCTCCGGGACAGGGTCCACAATGAGCAGTTCTTC
-	TRBV7-2	TRBJ2-7	-	CASSLGGLESYEQYF	TGTGCCAGCAGCTTGGGGGGACTCGAATCCTACGAGCAGTACTTC
TRBD2	TRBV9	TRBJ2-7	-	CASSVAWGGYEQYF	TGTGCCAGCAGCGTAGCTTGGGGGGGTTACGAGCAGTACTTC
TRBD2	TRBV6-1	TRBJ2-2	-	CASKLAGDPGELFF	TGTGCCAGCAAGCTAGCGGGAGACCCCGGGGAGCTGTTTTTT
TRBD1	TRBV6-1	TRBJ1-1	-	CASSDGDRGIGNTEAFF	TGTGCCAGCAGTGACGGGGACAGGGGAATCGGGAACACTGAAGCTTTCTTT
-	TRBV6-6	TRBJ2-3	-	CASLPSWGEGTDTQYF	TGTGCCAGCCTACCTAGCTGGGGTGAAGGGACAGATACGCAGTATTTT
-	TRBV5-1	TRBJ2-7	-	CASSLKGDPYEQYF	TGCGCCAGCAGCTTGAAAGGGGATCCCTACGAGCAGTACTTC
-	TRBV5-6	TRBJ2-5	-	CASSLTVPGTQYF	TGTGCCAGCAGCCTGACAGTACCCGGGACCCAGTACTTC
-	TRBV7-6	TRBJ2-3	once	CASSLVALDTQYF	TGTGCCAGCAGCTTAGTGGCACTAGACACGCAGTATTTT
-	TRBV2	TRBJ2-1	-	CASRAGTQSSYNEQFF	TGTGCCAGCAGGGCCGGGACTCAGAGCTCCTACAATGAGCAGTTCTTC
TRBD2	TRBV7-9	TRBJ2-7	-	CASSFSTSGVYEQYF	TGTGCCAGCAGCTTCTCCACTAGCGGCGTCTACGAGCAGTACTTC
TRBD1	TRBV30	TRBJ2-5	-	CAWGDRVGETQYF	TGTGCCTGGGGGGACAGGGTGGGAGAGACCCAGTACTTC
TRBD2	TRBV9	TRBJ2-3	-	CASSRGGGDTQYF	TGTGCCAGCAGCCGCGGGGGGGGAGATACGCAGTATTTT
-	TRBV29-1	TRBJ2-2	-	CSVEVGAGLTGELFF	TGCAGCGTTGAAGTGGGGGCAGGCCTCACCGGGGAGCTGTTTTTT
-	TRBV27	TRBJ1-2	few	CASSHPEHGYTF	TGTGCCAGCAGTCACCCAGAACATGGCTACACCTTC
TRBD2	TRBV11-2	TRBJ2-7	-	CASSSAGGVRYEQYF	TGTGCCAGCAGCTCCGCCGGGGGGGTGAGGTACGAGCAGTACTTC
-	TRBV6-6	TRBJ1-4	-	CASRQDGTNEKLFF	TGTGCCAGCAGACAGGACGGAACTAATGAAAAACTGTTTTTT
TRBD2	TRBV29-1	TRBJ2-1	-	CSVEGRIFPGLAGDHYNEQFF	TGCAGCGTTGAAGGGCGAATATTTCCGGGACTAGCGGGAGACCACTACAATGAGCAGTTCTTC
TRBD2	TRBV11-3	TRBJ2-1	-	CASSSRSGSSYNEQFF	TGTGCCAGCAGCTCCCGTAGCGGGAGTTCCTACAATGAGCAGTTCTTC
-	TRBV5-1	TRBJ1-1	-	CASSLGALDTEAFF	TGCGCCAGCAGCTTGGGGGCCCTGGACACTGAAGCTTTCTTT
TRBD2	TRBV5-1	TRBJ2-2	-	CASSLGLAGVGTGELFF	TGCGCCAGCAGCTTGGGACTAGCGGGAGTTGGCACCGGGGAGCTGTTTTTT